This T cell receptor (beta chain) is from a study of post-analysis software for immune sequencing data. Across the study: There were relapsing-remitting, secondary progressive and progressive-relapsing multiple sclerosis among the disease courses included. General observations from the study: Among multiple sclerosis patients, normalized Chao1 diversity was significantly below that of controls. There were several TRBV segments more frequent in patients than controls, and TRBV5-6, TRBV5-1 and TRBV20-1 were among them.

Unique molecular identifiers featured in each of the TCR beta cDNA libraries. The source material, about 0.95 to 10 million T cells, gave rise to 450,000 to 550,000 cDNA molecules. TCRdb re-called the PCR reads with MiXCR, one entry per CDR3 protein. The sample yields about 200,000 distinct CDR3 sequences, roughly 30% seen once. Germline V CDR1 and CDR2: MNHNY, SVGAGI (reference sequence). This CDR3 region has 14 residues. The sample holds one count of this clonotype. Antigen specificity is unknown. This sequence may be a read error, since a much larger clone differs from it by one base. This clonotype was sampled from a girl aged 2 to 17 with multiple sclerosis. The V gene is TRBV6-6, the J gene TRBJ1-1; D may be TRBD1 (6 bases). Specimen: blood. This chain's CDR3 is CTSRLGQPRTEAFF. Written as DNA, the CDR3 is TGTACCAGCAGACTTGGACAGCCTCGCACTGAAGCTTTCTTT.